The present T cell receptor beta chain was sequenced within a study of CD8 T cells in Susac syndrome. Peripheral blood CD8+ and CD4+ T cells were profiled by TCR beta sequencing. Those who served as multiple sclerosis controls were treatment-naive patients with stable or active relapsing-remitting disease. While CD8+ and CD4+ T cells were isolated negatively, TEMRA cells were enriched by FACS. After extraction with the RNeasy kit, about 0.45 to 1 ug of the RNA was reverse transcribed using random hexamers. Multiplex PCR with immunoSEQ amplified the TCR beta CDR3 across 54 Vbeta and 13 Jbeta. TCRdb redid the calling of the immunoSEQ multiplex PCR reads with MiXCR, one entry per CDR3 protein. The table has about 300,000 distinct CDR3 sequences, 85% seen once. V gave up 0 bases and J gave up 7 bases, with 19 bases separating them. This CDR3 is built from 17 residues. CDR1 and CDR2 (germline): MNHEY, SVGAGI.

Sequencing used CD8+ T cells from PBMCs. The rearrangement joins TRBV6-5 to TRBJ2-1; a possible D gene is TRBD1 (6 bases). The TCR comes from a human donor with multiple sclerosis. For the CDR3, the DNA is TGTGCCAGCAGTTACTCTTTTGGCACCCCCCAGGGGAATGAGCAGTTCTTC. This gives the protein CASSYSFGTPQGNEQFF.